One sample yielded the 28 T cell receptor beta chains listed below, sequenced in a study of blood T cell repertoires in COVID-19. Sequencing was performed with immunoSEQ multiplex PCR; in TCRdb, only in-frame clones are kept and a portion is missing. The table includes fewer than 200,000 clones, more than 75% detected once. Sequenced sample: peripheral blood. The receptors derive from a woman aged 80 or over with COVID-19, enrolled during active disease.

This rearrangement joins TRBV3-1 (or the pseudogene TRBV3-2) to TRBJ1-6; 7 bases are a match to TRBD1. CDR3 length equals 14 residues. With V trimmed by 4 bases and J by 6 bases, 3 bases remained unmatched. Germline CDR1 and CDR2: LGHDT and YNNKEL (reference sequence). CDR3 amino acids: CASSLTGANSPLHF. The CDR3 coding sequence is TGTGCCAGCAGCCTAACAGGGGCTAATTCACCCCTCCACTTT.

V gene TRBV5-1 combines with J gene TRBJ2-1, with 10 nucleotides matching TRBD2. Looked up from germline, CDR1 is SGHRS and CDR2 is YFSETQ. V dropped 4 bases and J dropped 3; count of bases not matched to a gene: 13. CDR3 length: 18 residues. CDR3: CASSRGASGRIRYNEQFF. The CDR3 nucleotides are TGCGCCAGCAGCAGGGGGGCTAGCGGGAGAATACGCTACAATGAGCAGTTCTTC.

The chain combines TRBV6-2 or TRBV6-3 with TRBJ1-4; D is undetermined. Per the germline V gene, CDR1 is MNHEY and CDR2 is SVGEGT. V was trimmed by 6 bases and J by 6 bases, leaving 11 bases between them. CDR3 size: 13 residues. CDR3 amino acids: CASSSLRDEKLFF. The CDR3 nucleotides read TGTGCCAGCAGCTCCTTGAGGGATGAAAAACTGTTTTTT.

The chain uses TRBV9 and TRBJ1-5; 7 positions agree with TRBD1. This CDR3 comprises 14 residues. V trimming: 4 bases; J trimming: 4 bases; junction bases outside the gene matches: 5. Germline CDR1 reads SGDLS; CDR2 reads YYNGEE. CDR3 loop: CASSPAGGNQPQHF. For the CDR3, the DNA is TGTGCCAGCAGCCCCGCAGGGGGAAATCAGCCCCAGCATTTT.

CDR3 residues: CASSQVSANTEAFF. As DNA, the CDR3 is TGTGCCAGCAGCCAAGTCAGCGCGAACACTGAAGCTTTCTTT. V is TRBV3-1 (or the pseudogene TRBV3-2) and J is TRBJ1-1, with no clear D. V lost 1 base to trimming and J lost 1 base, with 7 bases between them. CDR3 length: 14 residues. CDR1 is LGHDT, CDR2 YNNKEL, per germline (reference sequence).

The V gene is TRBV7-2, the J gene TRBJ1-5; 7 bases are a match to TRBD1. Germline lookup yields CDR1 SGHTA and CDR2 FQGNSA. V lost 5 bases and J lost 4; bases outside the gene matches: 5. The CDR3 is made up of 14 amino acids. For the CDR3, the DNA is TGTGCCAGCAGCCCGGGGACAGTTAATCAGCCCCAGCATTTT. This gives the protein CASSPGTVNQPQHF.

This chain links TRBV5-1 with TRBJ1-1; 9 bases align to TRBD1. This CDR3 region has 16 residues. CDR1 and CDR2 from the germline V gene are SGHRS and YFSETQ. V lost 3 bases, J lost 5 bases, and 11 bases stayed unmatched. The CDR3 loop reads CASSSNMGTGHTEAFF. The CDR3 region has the DNA TGCGCCAGCAGCTCCAATATGGGGACAGGGCATACTGAAGCTTTCTTT.

The genes are TRBV28 and TRBJ2-7; D is possibly TRBD2 (5 bases). The CDR3 covers 11 residues. V was pared by 10 bases and J by 5 bases, with 12 bases between. The germline CDR1 and CDR2 sequences are MDHEN and SYDVKM. The CDR3 sequence is CAIHMGDEQYF. In nucleotides, the CDR3 is TGTGCCATACACATGGGAGACGAGCAGTACTTC.

The chain is built from TRBV5-4 and TRBJ2-7, with 9 positions matching TRBD2. This CDR3 has 13 amino acids. Germline V gene data show CDR1 as SGHNT and CDR2 as YYREEE (reference sequence). Losses at the gene ends were 1 base for V and 7 bases for J; bases not matched to a gene: 3. The CDR3 reads CASSLWREGEQYF. CDR3 sequence (DNA): TGTGCCAGCAGCTTGTGGCGGGAGGGTGAGCAGTACTTC.

This clone turned up a few times. The J gene is TRBJ2-3, the V gene TRBV19; perhaps TRBD2 as D (5 bases). CDR1 is LNHDA and CDR2 is SQIVND in the germline V gene (reference sequence). Trimming removed 7 bases from V and 0 bases from J, with 20 bases in between. The CDR3 totals 17 residues. The CDR3 sequence is CASTAPRTEASTDTQYF. The CDR3 nucleotides are TGTGCCAGTACCGCTCCCCGGACGGAGGCTAGCACAGATACGCAGTATTTT.

This sequence joins TRBV27 and TRBJ1-3; no clear D gene. Germline-derived CDR1 and CDR2 are MNHEY and SMNVEV (reference sequence). The length of the CDR3 is 13 residues. V lost 3 bases to trimming and J lost 4 bases, with 7 bases between them. The chain's CDR3 is CASSFSRGNTIYF. DNA of the CDR3: TGTGCCAGCAGTTTTAGCCGCGGAAACACCATATATTTT.

The chain is built from TRBV18 and TRBJ1-1; TRBD1 is a possible D gene (5 bases). The CDR3 contains 15 residues. Germline assignment: CDR1 KGHSH and CDR2 LQKENI. Trimming removed 6 bases from V and 0 bases from J, with 14 bases in between. As DNA, the CDR3 is TGTGCCAGCTCCCGGGACTCACCAATGAACACTGAAGCTTTCTTT. It specifies CASSRDSPMNTEAFF.

This clone was counted a few times. The genes are TRBV27 and TRBJ1-5, with no clear D. With 6 bases removed from V and 2 bases from J, the gap between germline ends came to 8 bases. This CDR3 is built from 13 residues. CDR1 is MNHEY and CDR2 is SMNVEV in the germline V gene (reference sequence). Here the CDR3 reads CASSNSGNQPQHF. CDR3 coding DNA: TGTGCCAGCAGCAATAGCGGCAATCAGCCCCAGCATTTT.

The rearrangement joins TRBV10-3 to TRBJ1-2; D might be TRBD1 (5 bases). V dropped 4 bases and J dropped 4 bases, with 10 bases sitting between them. Germline V CDR1 and CDR2: ENHRY, SYGVKD. This CDR3 comprises 13 residues. CDR3 loop: CAISADSLYGYTF. DNA for the CDR3: TGTGCCATCAGTGCCGACAGCCTCTATGGCTACACCTTC.

This sequence joins TRBV21-1 and TRBJ1-3. TRBV21-1 is recorded as a pseudogene. The CDR3 has 16 amino acids. CDR3 nucleotide sequence: TGTGCCAGCAGCAAGTCCCGGTGTACGCCTGGAAACACCATATATTTT. It yields the protein CASSKSRCTPGNTIYF.

This sequence joins TRBV27 and TRBJ1-1; D is possibly TRBD1 (5 bases). Germline values: CDR1 MNHEY, CDR2 SMNVEV (reference sequence). There are 14 residues in the CDR3. Trimming shortened V by 5 bases and J by 4 bases, and 14 bases separated the two germline ends. The CDR3 bases are TGTGCCAGCAGTGTACAGGTGATGAGCACTGAAGCTTTCTTT. Amino acid sequence: CASSVQVMSTEAFF.

The chain uses TRBV10-3 and TRBJ1-5; no definite D call. Germline CDR1 ENHRY, CDR2 SYGVKD. The CDR3 loop spans 15 amino acids. V dropped 0 bases and J dropped 7 bases, with 13 bases sitting between them. The CDR3: CAISESKGERQPQHF. The DNA for the CDR3 is TGTGCCATCAGTGAGTCGAAGGGAGAAAGGCAGCCCCAGCATTTT.

This chain joins TRBV20-1 and TRBJ1-2, with TRBD1 matching over 7 bases. This CDR3 has 16 residues. Germline CDR1 and CDR2: DFQATT and SNEGSKA (reference sequence). J was trimmed by 6 bases and V by 3 bases; bases with no gene match: 16. CDR3 DNA sequence: TGCAGTGCTAGTAGCTGGGCGCAGGGGGGTACGGATGGCTACACCTTC. Translated: CSASSWAQGGTDGYTF.

The V call is TRBV5-5, the J call TRBJ1-2, with 9 nucleotides matching TRBD1. Germline CDR1 reads SGHKS; CDR2 reads YYEKEE (reference sequence). There are 14 residues in the CDR3. The trim removed 5 bases at V and 4 bases at J, leaving 6 bases unmatched. The CDR3 nucleotides read TGTGCCAGCAGAGGGACAGGGTTAGCCTATGGCTACACCTTC. As protein: CASRGTGLAYGYTF.

CDR3 loop: CSVAFSGTQYF. Written as DNA, the CDR3 is TGCAGCGTTGCTTTCTCGGGGACCCAGTACTTC. This chain joins TRBV29-1 and TRBJ2-5; D is unclear. Germline assignment: CDR1 SQVTM and CDR2 ANQGSEA. Trimming stripped 4 bases from V and 7 bases from J, with 10 bases between. The CDR3 spans 11 residues.

This clone was recorded a few times. This sequence joins TRBV11-3 and TRBJ2-7; 10 bases are shared with TRBD2. The trim removed 3 bases at V and 5 bases at J, leaving 4 bases unmatched. Germline lookup yields CDR1 SGHNT and CDR2 YENEEA. The CDR3 totals 14 residues. The CDR3 nucleotides read TGTGCCAGCAGCTTCGGCCTAGCGGGAGACGAGCAGTACTTC. It codes for CASSFGLAGDEQYF. Drawing the rest from reference TRBV11-3 and TRBJ2-7, the complete variable domain is EAGVVQSPRYKIIEKKQPVAFWCNPISGHNTLYWYLQNLGQGPELLIRYENEEAVDDSQLPKDRFSAERLKGVDSTLKIQPAELGDSAVYLCASSFGLAGDEQYFGPGTRLTVT.

This clone was seen a single time. CDR3 amino acids: CATSRDRGFDTQYF. CDR3 in DNA: TGTGCCACCAGCAGGGACAGGGGGTTCGATACGCAGTATTTT. The J gene is TRBJ2-3, the V gene TRBV15; 10 nucleotides match TRBD1. The CDR3 extends over 14 amino acids. Germline CDR1 LNHNV, CDR2 YYDKDF (reference sequence). Germline trimming cut 3 bases from V and 6 bases from J; bases unmatched to any gene: 3.

This rearrangement joins TRBV6-5 to TRBJ1-1; D is perhaps TRBD1 (6 bases). The V end lost 6 bases, the J end lost 0 bases, and 14 bases lay between the germline ends. The CDR3 loop spans 15 amino acids. Germline assignment: CDR1 MNHEY and CDR2 SVGAGI. CDR3 nucleotide sequence: TGTGCCAGCAGAGAGGGACAATTAATGAACACTGAAGCTTTCTTT. This translates into CASREGQLMNTEAFF.

In DNA, the CDR3 is TGTGCCAGTAGTACCTTAAGCGGGAGAGGGCCCGATGAGCAGTTCTTC. Encoded protein: CASSTLSGRGPDEQFF. The chain employs TRBV19 and TRBJ2-1; 8 bases align to TRBD2. With V trimmed by 4 bases and J by 8 bases, 13 bases remained unmatched. The CDR3 extends over 16 amino acids. Germline V lookup: CDR1 LNHDA, CDR2 SQIVND (reference sequence). The complete variable domain, with remaining parts taken from reference TRBV19 and TRBJ2-1, reads DGGITQSPKYLFRKEGQNVTLSCEQNLNHDAMYWYRQDPGQGLRLIYYSQIVNDFQKGDIAEGYSVSREKKESFPLTVTSAQKNPTAFYLCASSTLSGRGPDEQFFGPGTRLTVL.

This chain connects TRBV5-1 to TRBJ2-5, with TRBD1 identical over 7 bases. CDR1 SGHRS and CDR2 YFSETQ come from the germline V gene. V lost 0 bases and J lost 4; bases outside the gene matches: 15. The length of the CDR3 is 18 residues. Here the CDR3 reads CASSLGTLTPRQGETQYF. The DNA of the CDR3 is TGCGCCAGCAGCTTGGGGACCCTCACCCCTCGACAGGGAGAGACCCAGTACTTC.

In the case of this clone: At one end, the junction sequence differs from germline, possibly due to a read error. The CDR3 DNA follows: TGTGTCAGCAGCGTAGTTTCGGGACAAAATTCTGGAAACACCATATATTTT. It translates to CVSSVVSGQNSGNTIYF. The chain links TRBV9 to TRBJ1-3; TRBD1 might be the D (6 bases). The germline V gene has CDR1 SGDLS and CDR2 YYNGEE. CDR3 size: 17 residues.

The J gene is TRBJ1-3, the V gene TRBV7-7; TRBD1 might be the D (6 bases). Germline V lookup: CDR1 SSHAT, CDR2 FNYEAQ (reference sequence). The CDR3 sequence is 17 residues long. The ends were cut back, 1 base at V and 4 bases at J, with 17 bases in the middle. The chain's CDR3 is CASSLEGGGDGGNTIYF. The CDR3, as DNA: TGTGCCAGCAGCTTAGAAGGAGGGGGGGACGGAGGAAACACCATATATTTT.

The rearrangement links TRBV19 to TRBJ2-1; TRBD1 aligns across 9 bases. There are 15 residues in the CDR3. J was trimmed by 7 bases and V by 3 bases; bases with no gene match: 7. The V gene's germline CDR1 is LNHDA and CDR2 SQIVND (reference sequence). The CDR3 nucleotides read TGTGCCAGTAGTATTGGGACAGGGAAGGCAAATGAGCAGTTCTTC. It encodes CASSIGTGKANEQFF. Complete variable domain (other parts from reference TRBV19 and TRBJ2-1): DGGITQSPKYLFRKEGQNVTLSCEQNLNHDAMYWYRQDPGQGLRLIYYSQIVNDFQKGDIAEGYSVSREKKESFPLTVTSAQKNPTAFYLCASSIGTGKANEQFFGPGTRLTVL.